The 32 T cell receptor beta chains reported below all come from one sample, sequenced in a study of T-cell memory formation after mild COVID-19 (dated by TCRdb to the early 2020s). The library relied on 5' RACE. The reads were generated on an Illumina NovaSeq 6000. TCRdb redid the processing of the public reads, applying fastp at Q25 and MiXCR, and retained in-frame beta chains. Each CDR3 protein gets just one entry, which takes the most common genes and DNA from the rows behind it. Here the sample has under 450,000 distinct CDR3 sequences; about 22% occur a single time. The leading ten clones occupy around 12% of the sample. What was sequenced was PBMCs or a T cell subset sorted from them (not recorded which). Receptors originate from an adult woman who had mild COVID-19 (a few samples of this study predate the infection). The sample titles of this study are shuffled in the database, so cell type and time point are left out; the donor was told from shared clones.

CDR3 coding DNA: TGCGCCAGCAGCTTGGCAGTACTAGCGGGACTCAATGAGCAGTTCTTC. Protein sequence: CASSLAVLAGLNEQFF. The J gene is TRBJ2-1, the V gene TRBV5-1, with 10 bases aligning to TRBD2. The germline V gene encodes CDR1 SGHRS and CDR2 YFSETQ. With 0 bases clipped from V and 6 bases from J, the junction kept 6 bases outside the gene matches. The CDR3 has 16 residues.

This clonotype was detected only a few times. This chain links TRBV29-1 with TRBJ2-5; D is tentatively TRBD1 or TRBD2 (6 bases each). V was cut by 6 bases and J by 2 bases, with 16 bases left in between. This CDR3 comprises 14 residues. CDR1 is SQVTM and CDR2 is ANQGSEA in the germline V gene. CDR3 region: CSVARDTSQETQYF. Written as DNA, the CDR3 is TGCAGCGTCGCGCGGGACACATCTCAAGAGACCCAGTACTTC.

The genes are TRBV15 and TRBJ1-1; possibly TRBD1 for D (5 bases). The V gene lost 4 bases and the J gene lost 4 bases, with 13 bases spanning the gap. Germline V lookup: CDR1 LNHNV, CDR2 YYDKDF (reference sequence). The CDR3 extends over 14 amino acids. For the CDR3, the DNA is TGTGCCACCAGCACTGAGGGGAAAGGCACTGAAGCTTTCTTT. As protein: CATSTEGKGTEAFF.

The J gene is TRBJ1-2, the V gene TRBV19; D might be TRBD1 (5 bases). The germline V and J ends were trimmed by 5 bases and 1 base, with 11 bases remaining between them. CDR1 LNHDA and CDR2 SQIVND come from the germline V gene (reference sequence). This CDR3 has 14 residues. The DNA for the CDR3 is TGTGCCAGTAGTGGATCGCAGGGTAACTATGGCTACACCTTC. Residues: CASSGSQGNYGYTF.

J is TRBJ2-1 and V is TRBV20-1; perhaps TRBD2 as D (7 bases). Germline-derived CDR1 and CDR2 are DFQATT and SNEGSKA (reference sequence). The CDR3 is 14 amino acids. The V end lost 6 bases, the J end lost 5 bases, and 17 bases lay between the germline ends. CDR3 amino acids: CSARGSGMHNEQFF. The CDR3 coding sequence is TGCAGTGCGAGGGGGAGCGGGATGCACAATGAGCAGTTCTTC.

This clonotype was recorded at least ten times. The chain uses TRBV5-1 and TRBJ1-1; a weak D match, TRBD1 (6 bases). With 1 base removed from V and 6 bases from J, the gap between germline ends came to 13 bases. The CDR3 totals 14 residues. Germline V gene lookup returns CDR1 SGHRS and CDR2 YFSETQ. CDR3 loop: CASSLMAGEAEAFF. The CDR3 DNA sequence: TGCGCCAGCAGCTTGATGGCAGGGGAGGCTGAAGCTTTCTTT.

This clonotype was counted a few times. This chain joins TRBV5-5 and TRBJ2-1, with 9 bases aligning to TRBD1. Germline CDR1 SGHKS, CDR2 YYEKEE (reference sequence). The ends lost 4 bases at V and 7 bases at J; junction bases unmatched: 9. This CDR3 spans 15 amino acids. The CDR3 coding sequence is TGTGCCAGCAGCAGCACAGGGGGCGTCGGGAATGAGCAGTTCTTC. Translated: CASSSTGGVGNEQFF.

This clonotype was detected only a few times. The gene calls are TRBV6-6 and TRBJ2-3, with a weak D call TRBD2 (7 bases). Germline CDR1 reads MNHNY; CDR2 reads SVGAGI (reference sequence). Trimming stripped 4 bases from V and 3 bases from J, with 23 bases between. CDR3 size: 18 residues. The DNA of the CDR3 is TGTGCCAGCAGTTGGCTCCCTCGGGGGGCGGATAGTACAGATACGCAGTATTTT. Encoded protein: CASSWLPRGADSTDTQYF.

This clonotype appeared a few times. The chain employs TRBV7-9 and TRBJ2-1, with unresolved D. The CDR3 runs 12 residues. V dropped 7 bases and J dropped 4 bases, with 8 bases sitting between them. Germline CDR1 and CDR2: SEHNR and FQNEAQ (reference sequence). CDR3 nucleotides: TGTGCCAGCAAGGCAGAATACAATGAGCAGTTCTTC. Translation: CASKAEYNEQFF. The full variable domain, in which reference TRBV7-9 and TRBJ2-1 provide the parts outside the CDR3, is DTGVSQNPRHKITKRGQNVTFRCDPISEHNRLYWYRQTLGQGPEFLTYFQNEAQLEKSRLLSDRFSAERPKGSFSTLEIQRTEQGDSAMYLCASKAEYNEQFFGPGTRLTVL.

This rearrangement joins TRBV6-6 to TRBJ2-7, with 8 bases lining up with TRBD1. CDR1 is MNHNY, CDR2 SVGAGI, per germline (reference sequence). The CDR3 is made up of 13 amino acids. After removal of 6 bases from V and 3 bases from J, the junction contained 4 bases not matched to a gene. CDR3 region: CASRTGTGYEQYF. In nucleotides, the CDR3 is TGTGCCAGCAGAACCGGGACAGGCTACGAGCAGTACTTC.

The DNA for the CDR3 is TGCGCCACCCAACCACATGGACTAGCGGGCCAAGAGACCCAGTACTTC. Amino acid sequence: CATQPHGLAGQETQYF. The rearrangement uses TRBV5-1 and TRBJ2-5; 11 bases fit TRBD2. The CDR3 spans 16 residues. Germline V gene sequence: CDR1 SGHRS, CDR2 YFSETQ. V shed 9 bases, J shed 1 base, and the junction held 11 bases outside the gene matches. The full variable domain, rest sourced from reference TRBV5-1 and TRBJ2-5, is KAGVTQTPRYLIKTRGQQVTLSCSPISGHRSVSWYQQTPGQGLQFLFEYFSETQRNKGNFPGRFSGRQFSNSRSEMNVSTLELGDSALYLCATQPHGLAGQETQYFGPGTRLLVL.

The J gene is TRBJ2-7, the V gene TRBV7-9, with TRBD2 matching 8 bases. The ends lost 5 bases at V and 4 bases at J; junction bases unmatched: 10. Germline lookup yields CDR1 SEHNR and CDR2 FQNEAQ (reference sequence). The length of the CDR3 is 15 residues. For the CDR3, the DNA is TGTGCCAGCAGCGGCGGGGCTAGCGGGTCTTACGAGCAGTACTTC. This translates into CASSGGASGSYEQYF.

This clonotype was counted a few times. This sequence joins TRBV27 and TRBJ1-2; D unclear. Germline assignment: CDR1 MNHEY and CDR2 SMNVEV (reference sequence). The V end lost 3 bases, the J end lost 1 base, and 6 bases lay between the germline ends. This CDR3 is built from 13 residues. CDR3 nucleotide sequence: TGTGCCAGCAGTTTCTTCAGTAACTATGGCTACACCTTC. Protein: CASSFFSNYGYTF.

The gene calls are TRBV12-3 or TRBV12-4 and TRBJ1-4, with TRBD1 matching 7 bases. The trim removed 3 bases at V and 13 bases at J, leaving 5 bases unmatched. This CDR3 comprises 12 residues. DNA for the CDR3: TGTGCCAGCAGTTTCTGGGACAGTTCACTGTTTTTT. Translating it yields CASSFWDSSLFF.

This chain connects TRBV5-1 to TRBJ2-3, with 15 bases aligning to TRBD2. The germline V gene has CDR1 SGHRS and CDR2 YFSETQ. The CDR3 runs to 16 residues. J gave up 4 bases and V 4 bases, and 4 bases lay outside the gene matches. In DNA, the CDR3 is TGCGCCAGCAGCCCGGGACTAGCGGGAGGTGCAGATACGCAGTATTTT. Translating it yields CASSPGLAGGADTQYF.

This clonotype was picked up a small number of times. This rearrangement joins TRBV5-4 to TRBJ2-1; 8 bases agree with TRBD1. The CDR3 contains 16 residues. The J segment lost 4 bases and the V segment lost 2 bases, leaving 8 bases of the junction unmatched. Germline-derived CDR1 and CDR2 are SGHNT and YYREEE (reference sequence). The CDR3 sequence: CASSLESGGAYNEQFF. DNA of the CDR3: TGTGCCAGCAGCTTAGAATCAGGGGGCGCTTACAATGAGCAGTTCTTC. Variable domain in full (rest from reference TRBV5-4 and TRBJ2-1): ETGVTQSPTHLIKTRGQQVTLRCSSQSGHNTVSWYQQALGQGPQFIFQYYREEENGRGNFPPRFSGLQFPNYSSELNVNALELDDSALYLCASSLESGGAYNEQFFGPGTRLTVL.

CDR3: CAWSSGRRYTGELFF. Written as DNA, the CDR3 is TGTGCCTGGAGTTCGGGACGGAGGTACACCGGGGAGCTGTTTTTT. The gene calls are TRBV30 and TRBJ2-2, with D possibly being TRBD1 or TRBD2 (5 bases each). Germline assignment: CDR1 GTSNPN and CDR2 SVGIG (reference sequence). There are 15 residues in the CDR3. Trimming removed 2 bases from V and 3 bases from J, with 13 bases in between.

This clonotype has a handful of counts. The genes are TRBV18 and TRBJ2-7; D call uncertain. V was clipped by 7 bases and J by 5 bases, with 21 bases between them. The V gene's germline CDR1 is KGHSH and CDR2 LQKENI. The CDR3 spans 15 residues. CDR3 region: CASLNARAARHEQYF. The DNA for the CDR3 is TGTGCCAGCTTAAATGCTAGGGCCGCAAGACACGAGCAGTACTTC.

The chain is built from TRBV12-3 or TRBV12-4 and TRBJ2-7, with D maybe TRBD1 (5 bases). Trimming cost V 7 bases and J 2 bases, with 15 bases left between them. CDR3 size: 14 residues. The CDR3 nucleotides are TGTGCCAGCACCTTGGGAATGGGGCCCTACGAGCAGTACTTC. Amino acids: CASTLGMGPYEQYF.

The V call is TRBV9, the J call TRBJ2-2; D is undetermined. The germline CDR1 and CDR2 sequences are SGDLS and YYNGEE. The CDR3 has 11 amino acids. The germline V and J ends were trimmed by 3 bases and 6 bases, with 3 bases remaining between them. The CDR3 reads CASSEAGELFF. The CDR3 DNA follows: TGTGCCAGCAGCGAGGCCGGGGAGCTGTTTTTT.

The chain links TRBV7-6 to TRBJ2-5; 14 bases are a match to TRBD2. The CDR3 sequence is 18 residues long. Trimming took 2 bases from V and 4 from J; bases not matched to a gene: 9. Germline assignment: CDR1 SGHVS and CDR2 FNYEAQ. The CDR3 region has the DNA TGTGCCAGCAGCTTACGACTAGCGGGAGGGGTCCGTGGAGAGACCCAGTACTTC. It codes for CASSLRLAGGVRGETQYF.

The chain is built from TRBV7-2 and TRBJ2-3; D unclear. The V and J ends lost 5 bases and 3 bases respectively, with 6 bases between them. Germline V CDR1 and CDR2: SGHTA, FQGNSA. This CDR3 region has 12 residues. The CDR3 reads CASSEYTDTQYF. The CDR3 nucleotides read TGTGCCAGCAGCGAATATACAGATACGCAGTATTTT.

The CDR3 spells CASSPLGINEKLFF. DNA of the CDR3: TGTGCCAGCAGCCCCCTGGGGATTAATGAAAAACTGTTTTTT. J is TRBJ1-4 and V is TRBV7-6; D not resolved. This CDR3 region has 14 residues. Looked up from germline, CDR1 is SGHVS and CDR2 is FNYEAQ. V was shortened by 5 bases and J by 4 bases, with 11 bases between the two germline ends.

The chain recombines TRBV19 with TRBJ1-1; TRBD1 might be the D (5 bases). There are 13 residues in the CDR3. Trimming took off 10 bases at V and 4 bases at J, with 16 bases between the two ends. Germline-derived CDR1 and CDR2 are LNHDA and SQIVND (reference sequence). The CDR3 DNA reads TGTGCCATTCGTCAGGGTTGGAGCACTGAAGCTTTCTTT. Translating gives CAIRQGWSTEAFF.

Ten or more counts support this clonotype. The gene calls are TRBV25-1 and TRBJ1-4; D might be TRBD1 (5 bases). Trimming removed 2 bases from V and 8 bases from J, with 15 bases in between. Germline V gene lookup returns CDR1 MGHDK and CDR2 SYGVNS. This CDR3 contains 15 residues. The chain's CDR3 is CASSEIRAGREKLFF. The CDR3 DNA follows: TGTGCCAGCAGTGAAATCAGGGCTGGGAGAGAAAAACTGTTTTTT. The full variable domain, completed using reference TRBV25-1 and TRBJ1-4, is EADIYQTPRYLVIGTGKKITLECSQTMGHDKMYWYQQDPGMELHLIHYSYGVNSTEKGDLSSESTVSRIRTEHFPLTLESARPSHTSQYLCASSEIRAGREKLFFGSGTQLSVL.

The gene calls are TRBV12-3 or TRBV12-4 and TRBJ2-3; TRBD1 or TRBD2 may be the D gene (6 bases each). The CDR3 is 12 amino acids. Deletions cut 6 bases from V and 7 bases from J, with 11 bases between. CDR3 bases: TGTGCCAGCAGGGAGGGACATAATACGCAGTATTTT. Its protein product is CASREGHNTQYF.

This sequence joins TRBV5-1 and TRBJ1-1, with 7 bases aligning to TRBD1. CDR1 SGHRS and CDR2 YFSETQ come from the germline V gene. With V trimmed by 4 bases and J by 1 base, 10 bases remained unmatched. This CDR3 has 16 residues. Here the CDR3 reads CASSINPGQKNTEAFF. CDR3 bases: TGCGCCAGCAGCATAAACCCGGGACAGAAGAACACTGAAGCTTTCTTT.

The genes are TRBV27 and TRBJ1-4; 9 nucleotides match TRBD1. From germline, CDR1 is MNHEY and CDR2 SMNVEV (reference sequence). Unmatched junction bases numbered 3, after V lost 6 bases and J lost 7 bases. The CDR3 extends over 13 amino acids. CDR3 DNA sequence: TGTGCCAGCAGCATGGACAGGGGTGAAAAACTGTTTTTT. It translates to CASSMDRGEKLFF.

This clonotype was seen ten or more times. This chain uses TRBV5-1 with TRBJ2-2; D not resolved. Germline loops: CDR1 SGHRS, CDR2 YFSETQ. The V end lost 4 bases, the J end lost 3 bases, and 10 bases lay between the germline ends. This CDR3 comprises 14 residues. The chain's CDR3 is CASSPGSHTGELFF. DNA for the CDR3: TGCGCCAGCAGCCCTGGATCCCACACCGGGGAGCTGTTTTTT.

This clonotype was picked up one time. V usage is TRBV20-1 and J usage is TRBJ2-1, with 11 bases that match TRBD2. The CDR3 sequence is 17 residues long. V was pared by 1 base and J by 4 bases, with 9 bases of the junction left unmatched. CDR1 is DFQATT, CDR2 SNEGSKA, per germline (reference sequence). The CDR3 loop is CSARAGGTSGFYNEQFF. Written as DNA, the CDR3 is TGCAGTGCTAGAGCGGGTGGGACTAGCGGTTTTTACAATGAGCAGTTCTTC.

The CDR3 sequence: CATRRTSGWNEQFF. In DNA, the CDR3 is TGTGCCACCCGACGGACTAGCGGGTGGAATGAGCAGTTCTTC. The rearrangement joins TRBV2 to TRBJ2-1, with 11 bases aligning to TRBD2. V gave up 10 bases and J gave up 7 bases; unmatched junction bases: 9. The germline V gene encodes CDR1 SNHLY and CDR2 FYNNEI. This CDR3 region has 14 residues.

This clonotype was counted a few times. DNA of the CDR3: TGTGCCAGCAACTTAGCGGGAGGGGAGGGTGAGCAGTTCTTC. Amino acids: CASNLAGGEGEQFF. J is TRBJ2-1 and V is TRBV6-5, with 11 bases aligning to TRBD2. Germline CDR1 is MNHEY and CDR2 is SVGAGI. The CDR3 is made up of 14 amino acids. The V and J ends lost 7 bases and 9 bases, in that order; junction bases with no gene match: 8.